This section outlines one T cell receptor beta chain sequence together with its context. This record comes from a study of long-term antiretroviral therapy in people with HIV. Germline-derived CDR1 and CDR2 are LNHDA and SQIVND (reference sequence). Deletions cut 3 bases from V and 4 bases from J, with 12 bases between. This CDR3 spans 14 amino acids. Sequencing relied on immunoSEQ assay v3.0, run at survey level. Only in-frame clones appear in the TCRdb table, and some are missing; sequencing was by immunoSEQ multiplex PCR. This sample has about 16,000 clones, with approximately 87% found just once. The rearrangement uses TRBV19 and TRBJ2-5; D tentatively reads TRBD1 or TRBD2 (6 bases each). This receptor was taken from a man aged 50 or older with HIV. Specimen: unsorted PBMCs, collected 0.7 years before starting antiretroviral therapy. The CDR3 loop reads CASSIAGGAETQYF. The CDR3 nucleotides read TGTGCCAGTAGTATCGCCGGGGGCGCAGAGACCCAGTACTTC.